A selection of T cell receptor beta chains follows, all from one sample in a study of blood T cell repertoires in COVID-19. Profiled with immunoSEQ multiplex PCR; TCRdb holds only in-frame clones, not every one. The sample lists 250,000 to 350,000 clones, about 82% occurring once. Sequenced input: peripheral blood. The origin of the receptors is a woman aged 50 to 60 with active or convalescent COVID-19. CDR3s include the opening cysteine and the closing phenylalanine or tryptophan. The D gene is left open where the match is weak. Some rows have no size entry. The others give once, few or many, or a class for an expanded clone.

v_gene	j_gene	d_gene	abundance	CDR3nt	CDR3aa
TRBV30	TRBJ2-2	NA	NA	TGTGCCTGGAGTGTACGGGGGACCGGGGAGCTGTTTTTT	CAWSVRGTGELFF
TRBV29-1	TRBJ2-1	NA	NA	TGCAGCGTTGGCGGGGGCGTCCACAATGAGCAGTTCTTC	CSVGGGVHNEQFF
TRBV2	TRBJ2-3	TRBD2	NA	TGTGCCAGCAGTAAAGAGGGCGGGGGAAACACAGATACGCAGTATTTT	CASSKEGGGNTDTQYF
TRBV5-1	TRBJ2-7	NA	few	TGCGCCAGCAGCTTGTTCGGCGGGGCTTCCTACGAGCAGTACTTC	CASSLFGGASYEQYF
TRBV7-9	TRBJ2-3	NA	NA	TGTGCCAGCAGCTTAGGAAGAATCGGGGAGCTCAGGACAGATACGCAGTATTTT	CASSLGRIGELRTDTQYF
TRBV6-1	TRBJ1-5	NA	NA	TGTGCCAGCAGTGAAGGGCAGGGTAACAATCAGCCCCAGCATTTT	CASSEGQGNNQPQHF
TRBV2	TRBJ1-1	NA	NA	TGTGCCAGCAGTGTAGAGGGAGGGGGCACTGAAGCTTTCTTT	CASSVEGGGTEAFF
TRBV7-6	TRBJ2-1	NA	NA	TGTGCCAGCAGCTTAACCGTGAGCTCCTACAATGAGCAGTTCTTC	CASSLTVSSYNEQFF
TRBV6-5	TRBJ2-7	NA	once	TGTGCCAGCACCCGAGACAGGTTCGGCGAGCAGTACTTC	CASTRDRFGEQYF
TRBV30	TRBJ2-3	NA	few	TGTGCCTGGATAGGGGGTAGGGGACTACTCACAGATACGCAGTATTTT	CAWIGGRGLLTDTQYF
TRBV2	TRBJ1-1	NA	NA	TGTGCCAGCCTCCCACGAGGAACTGAAGCTTTCTTT	CASLPRGTEAFF
TRBV28	TRBJ1-2	NA	NA	TGTGCCAGCACCTTGGACAAGTTCTATGGCTACACCTTC	CASTLDKFYGYTF
TRBV6-4	TRBJ2-1	NA	NA	TGTGCCAGCAGTCTAACGGAGAGCTCCTACAATGAGCAGTTCTTC	CASSLTESSYNEQFF
TRBV5-1	TRBJ2-2	NA	NA	TGCGCCAGCAGCTTGAGGCAGGGCAACACCGGGGAGCTGTTTTTT	CASSLRQGNTGELFF
TRBV5-4	TRBJ1-3	TRBD1	NA	TGTGCCAGCAGCCTCAGCAGACAGGGAACCGGAAACACCATATATTTT	CASSLSRQGTGNTIYF
TRBV3-1/TRBV3-2	TRBJ1-2	NA	NA	TGTGCCAGCAGCCAAATCGGACAGCTCTATGGCTACACCTTC	CASSQIGQLYGYTF
TRBV5-4	TRBJ2-1	NA	NA	TGTGCCAGCAGCTTGGATTCCACCGCGTTGGTCTTC	CASSLDSTALVF
TRBV15	TRBJ1-6	NA	NA	TGTGCCACCAGCAGAGAAGCAGGGAATGGGTCACCCCTCCACTTT	CATSREAGNGSPLHF
TRBV4-1	TRBJ1-3	NA	NA	TGCGCCAGCAGCCCAGGAAACACCATATATTTT	CASSPGNTIYF
TRBV21-1	TRBJ1-1	NA	NA	TGTGCCAGCAGCAAAGTTAAGCGGGAGGACACGGCCAGGAACACTGAAGCTTTCTTT	CASSKVKREDTARNTEAFF
TRBV11-1	TRBJ1-1	TRBD1	once	TGTGCCAGCAGCCCGCTTGACAGGGGTTTAGGAACTGAAGCTTTCTTT	CASSPLDRGLGTEAFF
TRBV2	TRBJ2-5	NA	NA	TGTGCCAGCAGCTACAGAACCCTGTACCAAGAGACCCAGTACTTC	CASSYRTLYQETQYF
TRBV2	TRBJ2-7	NA	NA	TGTGCCAGCAGAGGGACAACCTACGAGCAGTACTTC	CASRGTTYEQYF
TRBV6-5	TRBJ2-1	NA	NA	TGTGCCAGCAGTTACGGGACAAACTACAATGAGCAGTTCTTC	CASSYGTNYNEQFF